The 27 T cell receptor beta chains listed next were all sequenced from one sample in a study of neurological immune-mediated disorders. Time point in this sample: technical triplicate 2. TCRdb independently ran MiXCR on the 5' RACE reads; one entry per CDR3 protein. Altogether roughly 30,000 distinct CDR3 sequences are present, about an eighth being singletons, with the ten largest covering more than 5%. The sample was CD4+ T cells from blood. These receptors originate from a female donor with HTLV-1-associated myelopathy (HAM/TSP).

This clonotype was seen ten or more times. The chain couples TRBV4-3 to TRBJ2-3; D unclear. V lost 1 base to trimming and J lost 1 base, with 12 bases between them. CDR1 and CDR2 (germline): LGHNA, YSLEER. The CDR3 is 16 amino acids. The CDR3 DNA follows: TGCGCCAGCAGCCAAGTACCGACACCAGGCACAGATACGCAGTATTTT. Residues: CASSQVPTPGTDTQYF.

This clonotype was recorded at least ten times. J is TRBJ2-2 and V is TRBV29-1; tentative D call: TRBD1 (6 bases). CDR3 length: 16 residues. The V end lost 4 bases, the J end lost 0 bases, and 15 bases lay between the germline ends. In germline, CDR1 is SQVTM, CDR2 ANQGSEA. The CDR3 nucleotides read TGCAGCGTTGGGGACATCGGGGCCGCGAACACCGGGGAGCTGTTTTTT. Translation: CSVGDIGAANTGELFF.

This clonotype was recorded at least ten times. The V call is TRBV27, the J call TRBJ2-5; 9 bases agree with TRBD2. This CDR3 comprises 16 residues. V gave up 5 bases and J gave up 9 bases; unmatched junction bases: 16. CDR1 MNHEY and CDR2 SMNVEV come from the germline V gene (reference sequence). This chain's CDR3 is CASSPPGSGRTRAQYF. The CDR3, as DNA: TGTGCCAGCAGTCCCCCCGGTAGCGGGAGAACCCGGGCCCAGTACTTC.

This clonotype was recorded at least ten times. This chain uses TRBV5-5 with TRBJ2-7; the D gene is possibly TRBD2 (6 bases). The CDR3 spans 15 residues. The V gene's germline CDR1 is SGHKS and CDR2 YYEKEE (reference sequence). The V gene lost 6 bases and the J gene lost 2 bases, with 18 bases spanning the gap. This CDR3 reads CASNERGTTAYEQYF. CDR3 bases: TGTGCCAGCAATGAACGGGGGACCACAGCCTACGAGCAGTACTTC.

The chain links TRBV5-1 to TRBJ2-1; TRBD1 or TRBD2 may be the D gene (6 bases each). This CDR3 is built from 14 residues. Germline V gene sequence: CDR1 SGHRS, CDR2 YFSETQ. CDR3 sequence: CTISLGGPYNEQFF. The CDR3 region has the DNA TGCACCATCAGCCTCGGGGGCCCATACAATGAGCAGTTCTTC.

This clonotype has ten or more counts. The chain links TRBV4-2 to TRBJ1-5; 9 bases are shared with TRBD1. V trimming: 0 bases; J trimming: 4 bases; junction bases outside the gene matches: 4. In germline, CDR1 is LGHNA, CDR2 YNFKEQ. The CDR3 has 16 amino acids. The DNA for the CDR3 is TGTGCCAGCAGCCAAGAGTACGGACAGGGGAATCAGCCCCAGCATTTT. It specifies CASSQEYGQGNQPQHF.

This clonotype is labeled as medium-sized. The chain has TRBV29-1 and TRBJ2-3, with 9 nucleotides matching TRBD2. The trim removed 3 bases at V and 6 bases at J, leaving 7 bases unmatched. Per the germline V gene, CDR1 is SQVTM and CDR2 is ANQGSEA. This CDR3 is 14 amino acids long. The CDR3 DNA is TGCAGCGTTGACGCGGGAGGGCGTAGCGATACGCAGTATTTT. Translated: CSVDAGGRSDTQYF.

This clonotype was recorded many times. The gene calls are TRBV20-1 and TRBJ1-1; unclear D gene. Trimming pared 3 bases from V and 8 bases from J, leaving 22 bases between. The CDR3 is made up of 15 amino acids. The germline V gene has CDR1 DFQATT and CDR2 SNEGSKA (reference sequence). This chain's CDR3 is CSARRYRGTVREAFF. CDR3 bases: TGCAGTGCTAGGAGGTACCGGGGAACGGTGAGGGAAGCTTTCTTT.

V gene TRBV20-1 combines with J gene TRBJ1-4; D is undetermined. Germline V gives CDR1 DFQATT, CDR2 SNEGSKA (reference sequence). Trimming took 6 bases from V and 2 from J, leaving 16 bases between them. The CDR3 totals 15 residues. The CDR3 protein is CSATTGRRTNEKLFF. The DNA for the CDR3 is TGCAGTGCGACTACCGGGCGTAGGACTAATGAAAAACTGTTTTTT.

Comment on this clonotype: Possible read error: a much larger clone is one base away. CDR3: CVISSSGGTDTQYF. CDR3 DNA: TGTGTCATCAGCTCTAGCGGGGGCACAGATACGCAGTATTTT. This chain joins TRBV10-3 and TRBJ2-3; 9 positions agree with TRBD2. The V gene's germline CDR1 is ENHRY and CDR2 SYGVKD. The CDR3 length is 14 residues.

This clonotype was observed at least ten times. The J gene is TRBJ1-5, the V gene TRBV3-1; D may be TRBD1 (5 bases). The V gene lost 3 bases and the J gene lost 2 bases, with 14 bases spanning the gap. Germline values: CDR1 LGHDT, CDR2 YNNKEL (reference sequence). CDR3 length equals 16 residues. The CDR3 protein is CASSQEPGGGNQPQHF. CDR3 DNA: TGTGCCAGCAGCCAGGAGCCCGGGGGGGGCAATCAGCCCCAGCATTTT.

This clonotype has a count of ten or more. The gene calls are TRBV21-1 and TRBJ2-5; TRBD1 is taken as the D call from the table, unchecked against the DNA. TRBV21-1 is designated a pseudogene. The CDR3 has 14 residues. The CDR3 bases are TGTGCCAGCAGCAAAGCGCGACAGAAAGAGACCCAGTACTTC. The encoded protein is CASSKARQKETQYF.

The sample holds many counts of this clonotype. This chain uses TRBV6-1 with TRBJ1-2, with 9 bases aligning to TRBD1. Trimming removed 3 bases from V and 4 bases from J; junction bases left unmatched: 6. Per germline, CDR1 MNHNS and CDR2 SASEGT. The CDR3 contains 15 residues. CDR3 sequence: CASSDPGQGGYGYTF. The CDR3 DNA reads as TGTGCCAGCAGTGACCCGGGACAGGGAGGCTATGGCTACACCTTC.

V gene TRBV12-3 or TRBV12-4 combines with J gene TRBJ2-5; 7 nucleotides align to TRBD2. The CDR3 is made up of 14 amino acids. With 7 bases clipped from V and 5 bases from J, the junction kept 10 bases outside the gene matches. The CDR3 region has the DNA TGTGCCAGCACCGAGGGAGGGCAAATGGAGACCCAGTACTTC. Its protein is CASTEGGQMETQYF.

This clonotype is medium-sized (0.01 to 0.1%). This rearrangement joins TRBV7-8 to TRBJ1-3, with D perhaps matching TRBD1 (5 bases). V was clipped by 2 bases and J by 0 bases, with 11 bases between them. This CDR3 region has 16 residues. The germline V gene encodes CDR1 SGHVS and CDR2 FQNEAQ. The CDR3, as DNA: TGTGCCAGCAGCTTACAGGGAATGAGCTCTGGAAACACCATATATTTT. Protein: CASSLQGMSSGNTIYF.

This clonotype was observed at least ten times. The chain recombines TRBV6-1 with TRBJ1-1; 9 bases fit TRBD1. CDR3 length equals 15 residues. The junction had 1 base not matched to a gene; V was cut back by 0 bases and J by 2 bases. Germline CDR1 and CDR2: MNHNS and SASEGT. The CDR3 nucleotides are TGTGCCAGCAGTGAAGCGGGACAGGGTAACACTGAAGCTTTCTTT. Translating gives CASSEAGQGNTEAFF.

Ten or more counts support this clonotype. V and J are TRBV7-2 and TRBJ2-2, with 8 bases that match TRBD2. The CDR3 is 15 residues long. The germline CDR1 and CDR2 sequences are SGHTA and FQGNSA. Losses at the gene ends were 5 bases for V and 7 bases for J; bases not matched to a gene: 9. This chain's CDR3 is CASSQGLGFIGELFF. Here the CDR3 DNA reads TGTGCCAGCAGCCAGGGACTAGGGTTCATCGGGGAGCTGTTTTTT.

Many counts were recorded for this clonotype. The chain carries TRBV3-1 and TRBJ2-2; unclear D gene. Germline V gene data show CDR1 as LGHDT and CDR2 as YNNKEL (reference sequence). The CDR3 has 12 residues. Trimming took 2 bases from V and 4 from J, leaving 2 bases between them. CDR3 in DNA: TGTGCCAGCAGCCAACTCACCGGGGAGCTGTTTTTT. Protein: CASSQLTGELFF.

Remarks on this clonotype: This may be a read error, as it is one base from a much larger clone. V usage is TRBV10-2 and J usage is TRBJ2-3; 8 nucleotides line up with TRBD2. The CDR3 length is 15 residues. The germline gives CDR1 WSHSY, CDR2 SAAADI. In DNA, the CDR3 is TGCTCCAGCAGTGGGTTAGCGGGAAGGGCAGATACGCAGTATTTT. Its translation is CSSSGLAGRADTQYF.

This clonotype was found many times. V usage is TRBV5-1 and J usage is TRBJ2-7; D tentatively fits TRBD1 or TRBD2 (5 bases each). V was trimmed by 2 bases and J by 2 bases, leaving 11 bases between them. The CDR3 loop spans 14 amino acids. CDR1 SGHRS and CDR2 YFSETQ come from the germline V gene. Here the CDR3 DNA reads TGCGCCAGCAGCTTCGGGGCGAACCCCTACGAGCAGTACTTC. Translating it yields CASSFGANPYEQYF.

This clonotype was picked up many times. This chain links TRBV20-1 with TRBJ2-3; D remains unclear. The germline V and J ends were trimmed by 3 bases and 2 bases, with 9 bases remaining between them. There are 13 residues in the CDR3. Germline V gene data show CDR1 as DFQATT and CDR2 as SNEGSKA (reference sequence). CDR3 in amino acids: CSASRQYTDTQYF. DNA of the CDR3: TGCAGTGCTAGTCGGCAGTACACAGATACGCAGTATTTT.

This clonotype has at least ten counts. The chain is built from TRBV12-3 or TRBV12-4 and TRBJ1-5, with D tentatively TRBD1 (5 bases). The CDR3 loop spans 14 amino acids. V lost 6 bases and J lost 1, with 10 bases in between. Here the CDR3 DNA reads TGTGCCAGCAGCTCGGGACTGAGCAATCAGCCCCAGCATTTT. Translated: CASSSGLSNQPQHF.

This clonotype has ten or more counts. The CDR3 coding sequence is TGCAGTGCTAGAGAAGGAGGGAGTAACACCGGGGAGCTGTTTTTT. Protein: CSAREGGSNTGELFF. This chain uses TRBV20-1 with TRBJ2-2; maybe TRBD2 (6 bases). This CDR3 has 15 amino acids. Trimming took off 0 bases at V and 2 bases at J, with 10 bases between the two ends. Germline CDR1 is DFQATT and CDR2 is SNEGSKA (reference sequence).

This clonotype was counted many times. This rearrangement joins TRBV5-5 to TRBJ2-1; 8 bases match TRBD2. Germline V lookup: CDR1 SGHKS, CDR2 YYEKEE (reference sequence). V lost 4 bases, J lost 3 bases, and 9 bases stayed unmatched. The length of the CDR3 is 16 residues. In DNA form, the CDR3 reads TGTGCCAGCAGCCTCTCCGAGCGGGGGAACTACAATGAGCAGTTCTTC. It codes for CASSLSERGNYNEQFF.

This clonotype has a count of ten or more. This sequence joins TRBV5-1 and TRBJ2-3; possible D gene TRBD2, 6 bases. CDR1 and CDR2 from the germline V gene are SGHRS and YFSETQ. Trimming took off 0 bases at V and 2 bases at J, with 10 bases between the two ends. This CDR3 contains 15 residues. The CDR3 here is CASSLAIAVTDTQYF. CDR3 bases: TGCGCCAGCAGCTTGGCTATAGCGGTCACAGATACGCAGTATTTT.

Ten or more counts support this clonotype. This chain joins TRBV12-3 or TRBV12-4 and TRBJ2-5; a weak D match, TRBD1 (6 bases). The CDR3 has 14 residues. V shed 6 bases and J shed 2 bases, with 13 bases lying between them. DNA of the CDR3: TGTGCCAGCAGATACAGGGAGCGGCAAGAGACCCAGTACTTC. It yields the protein CASRYRERQETQYF.

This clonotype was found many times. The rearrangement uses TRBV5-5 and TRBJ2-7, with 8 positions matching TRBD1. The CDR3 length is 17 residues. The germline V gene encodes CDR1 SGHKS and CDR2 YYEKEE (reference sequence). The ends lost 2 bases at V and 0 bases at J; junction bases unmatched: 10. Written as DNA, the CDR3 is TGTGCCAGCAGCTTAACCTCAGGGGGCGCTTCCTCCTACGAGCAGTACTTC. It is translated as CASSLTSGGASSYEQYF.